This TCR beta chain is from a study of T cells in Graves' hyperthyroidism and ophthalmopathy. Findings and caveats of the study: The majority of expanded thyroid clonotypes above 0.001 also appeared in blood. Using 13 V-J features, a model discriminated ophthalmopathy from stable hyperthyroidism.

Germline assignment: CDR1 SQVTM and CDR2 ANQGSEA. This CDR3 has 13 amino acids. The V segment lost 8 bases and the J segment 0 bases; nucleotides outside the gene matches: 6. Diagnosis of hyperthyroidism was new in patients aged 18 to 65, and its duration was under 2 months. Together with thyroid ultrasound, orbital computed tomography, serum thyroxine and TRAb, clinical symptoms were used for diagnoses. This clonotype was found a few times. The antigen remains undetermined. TCR beta CDR3 regions were amplified from RNA. An initial round of RT-PCR targeting the TCR CDR3 relied on the HTBI primer set. TCRdb reanalysed the multiplex PCR reads using MiXCR and keeps one entry per CDR3 protein. The sample records some 180,000 distinct CDR3 sequences, 17% being singletons.

The sample taken for sequencing was blood. This chain links TRBV29-1 with TRBJ1-1; TRBD1 aligns across 7 bases. The clonotype comes from a woman between 45 and 65 years old with Graves' hyperthyroidism. The CDR3: CSSTTGLNTEAFF. The CDR3, as DNA: TGCAGCTCAACGACAGGGTTGAACACTGAAGCTTTCTTT.